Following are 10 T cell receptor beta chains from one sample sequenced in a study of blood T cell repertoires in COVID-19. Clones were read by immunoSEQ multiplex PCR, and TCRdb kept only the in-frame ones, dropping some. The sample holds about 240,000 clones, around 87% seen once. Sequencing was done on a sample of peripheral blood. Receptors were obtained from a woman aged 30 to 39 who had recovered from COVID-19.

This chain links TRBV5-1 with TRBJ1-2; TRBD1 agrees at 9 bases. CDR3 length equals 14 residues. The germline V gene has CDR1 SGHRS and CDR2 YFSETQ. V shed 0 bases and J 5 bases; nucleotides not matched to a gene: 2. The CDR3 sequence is CASSLDGQGYGYTF. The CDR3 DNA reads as TGCGCCAGCAGCTTGGATGGACAGGGGTATGGCTACACCTTC. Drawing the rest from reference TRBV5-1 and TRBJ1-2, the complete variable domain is KAGVTQTPRYLIKTRGQQVTLSCSPISGHRSVSWYQQTPGQGLQFLFEYFSETQRNKGNFPGRFSGRQFSNSRSEMNVSTLELGDSALYLCASSLDGQGYGYTFGSGTRLTVV.

CDR3 DNA sequence: TGTGCCAGCAGCTCTAGATTGGATACGCAGTATTTT. Its protein is CASSSRLDTQYF. The rearrangement links TRBV5-5 to TRBJ2-3; no clear D gene. V dropped 3 bases and J dropped 6 bases, with 8 bases sitting between them. The CDR3 extends over 12 amino acids. Germline CDR1 and CDR2: SGHKS and YYEKEE (reference sequence).

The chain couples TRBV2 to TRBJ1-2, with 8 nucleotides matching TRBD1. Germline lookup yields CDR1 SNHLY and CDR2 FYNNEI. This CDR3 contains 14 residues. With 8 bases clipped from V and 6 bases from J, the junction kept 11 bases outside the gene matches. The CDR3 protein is CASGRQGQIDGYTF. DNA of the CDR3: TGTGCCAGCGGGAGACAGGGGCAAATAGATGGCTACACCTTC.

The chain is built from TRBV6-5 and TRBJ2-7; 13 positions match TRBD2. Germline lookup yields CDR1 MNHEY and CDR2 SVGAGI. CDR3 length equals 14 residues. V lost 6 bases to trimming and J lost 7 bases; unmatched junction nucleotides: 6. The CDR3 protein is CASRGLAGVGEQYF. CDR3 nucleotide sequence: TGTGCCAGCAGAGGACTAGCGGGGGTAGGGGAGCAGTACTTC.

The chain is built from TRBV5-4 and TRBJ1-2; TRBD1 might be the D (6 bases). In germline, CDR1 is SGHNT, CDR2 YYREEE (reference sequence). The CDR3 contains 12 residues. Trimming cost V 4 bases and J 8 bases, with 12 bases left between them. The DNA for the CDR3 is TGTGCCAGCAGCCTCAGGGGATGGGGCTACACCTTC. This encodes CASSLRGWGYTF.

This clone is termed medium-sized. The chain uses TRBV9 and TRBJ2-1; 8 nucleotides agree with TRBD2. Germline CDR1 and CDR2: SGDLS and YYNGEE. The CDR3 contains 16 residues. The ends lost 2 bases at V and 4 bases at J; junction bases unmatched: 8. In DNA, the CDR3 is TGTGCCAGCAGCGTGAGACCGGGACTAGGGTACAATGAGCAGTTCTTC. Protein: CASSVRPGLGYNEQFF.

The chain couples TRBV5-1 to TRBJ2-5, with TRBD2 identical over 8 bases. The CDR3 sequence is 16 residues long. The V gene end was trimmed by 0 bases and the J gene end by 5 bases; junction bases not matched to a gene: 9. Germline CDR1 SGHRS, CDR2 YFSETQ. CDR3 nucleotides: TGCGCCAGCAGCTTGGAATCGGCGGGGGGTGGTGAGACCCAGTACTTC. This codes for CASSLESAGGGETQYF.

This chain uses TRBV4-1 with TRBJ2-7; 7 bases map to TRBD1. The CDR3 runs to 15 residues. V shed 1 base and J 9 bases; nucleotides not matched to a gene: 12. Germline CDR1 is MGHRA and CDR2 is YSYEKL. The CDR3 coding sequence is TGCGCCAGCAGCCAAGGGGGCAGGGGGTTCAATGTGCAGTACTTC. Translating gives CASSQGGRGFNVQYF.

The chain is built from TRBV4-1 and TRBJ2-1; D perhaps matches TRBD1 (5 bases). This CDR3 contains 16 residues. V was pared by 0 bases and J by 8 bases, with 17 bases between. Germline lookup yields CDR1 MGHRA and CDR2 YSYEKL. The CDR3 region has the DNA TGCGCCAGCAGCCAAGATCGGGCAGGGAAAGACTATGAGCAGTTCTTC. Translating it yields CASSQDRAGKDYEQFF.

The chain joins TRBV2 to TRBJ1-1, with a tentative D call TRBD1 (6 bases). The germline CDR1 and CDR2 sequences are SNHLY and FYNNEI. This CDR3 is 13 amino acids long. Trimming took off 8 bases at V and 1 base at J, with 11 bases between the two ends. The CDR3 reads CASGSGENTEAFF. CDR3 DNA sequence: TGTGCCAGCGGATCAGGGGAGAACACTGAAGCTTTCTTT.